Listed below are T cell receptor beta chains from one sample, sequenced in a study of blood T cell repertoires in COVID-19. Sequencing was performed with immunoSEQ multiplex PCR; in TCRdb, only in-frame clones are kept and a portion is missing. The table shows fewer than 350,000 clones, with around 88% occurring only once. Sequences were obtained from PBMCs or T cells enriched from blood (not recorded which). The receptors were sampled from a woman in her thirties or forties who had recovered from COVID-19. CDR3s include the opening cysteine and the closing phenylalanine or tryptophan. Each record gives: clone size, D gene, V gene, J gene, CDR3 protein, CDR3 DNA. The D gene is left open where the match is weak. The size entry is marked missing in some rows and otherwise reads once, few, many or a size class.

clone_size: .
d_call: .
v_call: TRBV3-1/TRBV3-2
j_call: TRBJ1-3
cdr3_aa: CASSPLRKQKSGNTIYF
cdr3_nt: TGTGCCAGCAGCCCTCTAAGGAAACAGAAGAGTGGAAACACCATATATTTT

clone_size: .
d_call: TRBD1
v_call: TRBV2
j_call: TRBJ1-2
cdr3_aa: CASRPRQGANYGYTF
cdr3_nt: TGTGCCAGCAGACCCCGACAGGGGGCTAACTATGGCTACACCTTC

clone_size: .
d_call: .
v_call: TRBV7-3
j_call: TRBJ2-3
cdr3_aa: CASSLTGGTDTQYF
cdr3_nt: TGTGCCAGCAGCTTAACAGGGGGCACAGATACGCAGTATTTT

clone_size: .
d_call: TRBD2
v_call: TRBV9
j_call: TRBJ2-5
cdr3_aa: CASSPDLAGGRALETQYF
cdr3_nt: TGTGCCAGCAGCCCAGACCTGGCTGGCGGGAGGGCTTTGGAGACCCAGTACTTC

clone_size: .
d_call: .
v_call: TRBV15
j_call: TRBJ2-2
cdr3_aa: CATGARDTGELFF
cdr3_nt: TGTGCCACCGGCGCGAGGGACACCGGGGAGCTGTTTTTT

clone_size: .
d_call: .
v_call: TRBV4-2
j_call: TRBJ2-7
cdr3_aa: CASTRLGQGSYEQYF
cdr3_nt: TGTGCCAGCACCCGATTAGGGCAGGGGAGTTACGAGCAGTACTTC

clone_size: .
d_call: .
v_call: TRBV5-4
j_call: TRBJ2-2
cdr3_aa: CASSSPQEGRVSGELFF
cdr3_nt: TGTGCCAGCAGCTCACCTCAGGAGGGCCGGGTTTCCGGGGAGCTGTTTTTT

clone_size: .
d_call: .
v_call: TRBV27
j_call: TRBJ1-4
cdr3_aa: CASSIEGPMGGKLFF
cdr3_nt: TGTGCCAGCAGTATAGAAGGGCCAATGGGAGGAAAACTGTTTTTT

clone_size: .
d_call: TRBD2
v_call: TRBV28
j_call: TRBJ2-7
cdr3_aa: CASRKAGEYEQYF
cdr3_nt: TGTGCCAGCAGAAAAGCGGGAGAATACGAGCAGTACTTC

clone_size: .
d_call: TRBD2
v_call: TRBV28
j_call: TRBJ2-7
cdr3_aa: CASTLGRVSAYEQYF
cdr3_nt: TGTGCCAGCACCCTTGGGAGGGTGTCGGCCTACGAGCAGTACTTC

clone_size: .
d_call: .
v_call: TRBV5-1
j_call: TRBJ1-4
cdr3_aa: CASSRELSDRLGEKLFF
cdr3_nt: TGCGCCAGCAGCAGGGAATTGAGCGACAGATTAGGGGAAAAACTGTTTTTT

clone_size: few
d_call: .
v_call: TRBV2
j_call: TRBJ2-7
cdr3_aa: CASSVEGAGYEQYF
cdr3_nt: TGTGCCAGCAGTGTGGAGGGGGCTGGGTACGAGCAGTACTTC

clone_size: .
d_call: .
v_call: TRBV28
j_call: TRBJ2-7
cdr3_aa: CASRPGMGYEQYF
cdr3_nt: TGTGCCAGCAGACCCGGGATGGGGTACGAGCAGTACTTC

clone_size: .
d_call: .
v_call: TRBV30
j_call: TRBJ1-1
cdr3_aa: CAWSPLNEAFF
cdr3_nt: TGTGCCTGGAGTCCCTTAAATGAAGCTTTCTTT

clone_size: .
d_call: .
v_call: TRBV7-9
j_call: TRBJ1-3
cdr3_aa: CASSFGMEGNTIYF
cdr3_nt: TGTGCCAGCAGCTTCGGGATGGAAGGAAACACCATATATTTT

clone_size: .
d_call: .
v_call: TRBV27
j_call: TRBJ2-5
cdr3_aa: CASSPTPPAGFGSETQYF
cdr3_nt: TGTGCCAGCAGTCCAACCCCGCCAGCGGGTTTTGGATCGGAGACCCAGTACTTC

clone_size: .
d_call: .
v_call: TRBV2
j_call: TRBJ1-1
cdr3_aa: CASDGRYTEAFF
cdr3_nt: TGTGCCAGCGATGGCAGATACACTGAAGCTTTCTTT